The 26 T cell receptor beta chains presented below share a single source sample, sequenced in a study of patients and donors after allogeneic stem cell transplantation (dated by TCRdb to 2020 to 2022). Receptor amplification or capture employed RT-PCR. TCRdb records NextSeq 550 as the sequencer. TCRdb handled the public reads itself, with Q25 trimming in fastp and clone calling in MiXCR, and kept productive beta chains. Identical CDR3 protein sequences are pooled into one entry, listed with their most common genes and DNA. In all, the sample holds hundreds of thousands of distinct CDR3 sequences, and 16% of those were seen once. The top ten constitute 6% to 8% of the sample. Sequencing was done on a sample of blood, either unsorted or a sorted T cell fraction (not recorded which). These receptors all stem from a human donor who was either an allogeneic HSCT recipient or a stem cell or donor lymphocyte infusion donor (not recorded which). It is not recorded whose cells these are; they may come from a transplant donor.

The chain couples TRBV6-1 to TRBJ2-3, with a possible D match to TRBD2 (6 bases). The germline V gene encodes CDR1 MNHNS and CDR2 SASEGT. The CDR3 consists of 14 residues. With 8 bases removed from V and 2 bases from J, the gap between germline ends came to 14 bases. CDR3 nucleotide sequence: TGTGCCAGCTCTCGGGGGAGCAACACAGATACGCAGTATTTT. Protein: CASSRGSNTDTQYF.

This clonotype was observed a handful of times. The chain is built from TRBV5-1 and TRBJ2-5; D is possibly TRBD1 (6 bases). The V gene lost 0 bases and the J gene lost 3 bases, with 9 bases spanning the gap. Germline-derived CDR1 and CDR2 are SGHRS and YFSETQ. The CDR3 loop spans 14 amino acids. The CDR3 here is CASSLGGTKETQYF. The CDR3, as DNA: TGCGCCAGCAGCTTGGGGGGGACAAAAGAGACCCAGTACTTC.

Ten or more counts support this clonotype. This chain links TRBV12-3 or TRBV12-4 with TRBJ1-2; tentative D call: TRBD1 (5 bases). This CDR3 spans 12 amino acids. Trimming left V 5 bases short and J 8 bases short, with 12 bases between. CDR3 coding DNA: TGTGCCAGCAGTCCCGGGGGATCCGGCTACACCTTC. The encoded protein is CASSPGGSGYTF.

This clonotype was observed at least ten times. This chain joins TRBV24-1 and TRBJ2-1; 7 nucleotides match TRBD2. Germline V CDR1 and CDR2: KGHDR, SFDVKD. V lost 5 bases to trimming and J lost 3 bases; unmatched junction nucleotides: 9. The CDR3 has 16 residues. The CDR3 spells CATSAQLAYNYNEQFF. CDR3 coding DNA: TGTGCCACCAGTGCCCAACTAGCGTATAACTACAATGAGCAGTTCTTC.

V and J are TRBV20-1 and TRBJ2-3; 8 bases line up with TRBD2. Germline V gives CDR1 DFQATT, CDR2 SNEGSKA (reference sequence). The CDR3 length is 13 residues. CDR3 sequence: CSPAGVDSDTQYF. In DNA, the CDR3 is TGCAGCCCAGCGGGAGTAGACTCAGATACGCAGTATTTT.

The chain employs TRBV24-1 and TRBJ2-1; maybe TRBD2 (6 bases). CDR3 length equals 17 residues. V lost 4 bases, J lost 0 bases, and 15 bases lay in between. Germline V gene lookup returns CDR1 KGHDR and CDR2 SFDVKD. CDR3 sequence (DNA): TGTGCCACCAGTGACCCCCCGGAGGGAAACTCCTACAATGAGCAGTTCTTC. This gives the protein CATSDPPEGNSYNEQFF.

This clonotype was counted between two and nine times. The chain has TRBV20-1 and TRBJ2-1, with 8 positions matching TRBD2. CDR1 and CDR2 (germline): DFQATT, SNEGSKA (reference sequence). This CDR3 region has 13 residues. V shed 2 bases, J shed 6 bases, and the junction held 3 bases outside the gene matches. The CDR3 reads CSARTSGLNEQFF. CDR3 coding DNA: TGCAGTGCTAGAACTAGCGGTCTCAATGAGCAGTTCTTC.

This chain connects TRBV20-1 to TRBJ1-5, with D perhaps matching TRBD1 (6 bases). Trimming left V 4 bases short and J 2 bases short, with 12 bases between. Germline CDR1 is DFQATT and CDR2 is SNEGSKA (reference sequence). The CDR3 has 14 amino acids. The CDR3 DNA sequence: TGCAGTGCTAAACAGGGAAAGCGCAATCAGCCCCAGCATTTT. Residues: CSAKQGKRNQPQHF.

This clonotype occurred a few times. One junction end disagrees with the germline gene, perhaps due to a read error. The chain employs TRBV29-1 and TRBJ1-1; possible D gene TRBD1, 6 bases. CDR1 and CDR2 from the germline V gene are SQVTM and ANQGSEA. This CDR3 has 13 residues. This CDR3 reads CSVGEGRGTSLSF. The CDR3 DNA follows: TGCAGCGTTGGGGAGGGTCGGGGGACATCCCTCTCCTTT.

The chain uses TRBV20-1 and TRBJ1-2; D is unclear. Per germline, CDR1 DFQATT and CDR2 SNEGSKA (reference sequence). Between the trimmed V and J ends, which lost 7 bases and 5 bases, there was a span of 2 bases. The length of the CDR3 is 8 residues. As DNA, the CDR3 is TGCAGTGTTTATGGCTACACCTTC. Its protein product is CSVYGYTF.

V is TRBV6-2 or TRBV6-3 and J is TRBJ2-7; D is uncertain. V was shortened by 2 bases and J by 5 bases, with 10 bases between the two germline ends. This CDR3 comprises 13 residues. From germline, CDR1 is MNHEY and CDR2 SVGEGT. Here the CDR3 reads CASSYGVENEQYF. CDR3 DNA: TGTGCCAGCAGTTACGGGGTTGAGAACGAGCAGTACTTC.

There are many counts of this clonotype. CDR3 residues: CSAVGLLNTGELFF. CDR3 bases: TGCAGTGCCGTCGGACTGCTCAACACCGGGGAGCTGTTTTTT. The rearrangement links TRBV20-1 to TRBJ2-2; D is perhaps TRBD2 (5 bases). CDR1 and CDR2 (germline): DFQATT, SNEGSKA (reference sequence). This CDR3 comprises 14 residues. Trimming took off 6 bases at V and 2 bases at J, with 13 bases between the two ends.

This clonotype was detected only a few times. The chain uses TRBV6-5 and TRBJ1-2; 8 bases map to TRBD1. This CDR3 is 16 amino acids long. Germline CDR1 reads MNHEY; CDR2 reads SVGAGI. J gave up 5 bases and V 0 bases, and 8 bases lay outside the gene matches. CDR3 nucleotide sequence: TGTGCCAGCAGTTACTCGACCCAGGGGGCATGGTATGGCTACACCTTC. Translated, it gives CASSYSTQGAWYGYTF.

CDR3 sequence (DNA): TGCGCCAGCAGCCCGCGGACAGACAATGAGCAGTTCTTC. Its protein is CASSPRTDNEQFF. The rearrangement links TRBV5-1 to TRBJ2-1; TRBD1 is a possible D gene (6 bases). There are 13 residues in the CDR3. V was pared by 4 bases and J by 5 bases, with 10 bases between. Germline lookup yields CDR1 SGHRS and CDR2 YFSETQ.

Comments on this clonotype: No conserved phenylalanine or tryptophan is present at the end of the CDR3, so a read error is the likely explanation. CDR3: CASRLPGLMNTEAFL. The DNA for the CDR3 is TGTGCCAGCCGCCTCCCGGGACTGATGAACACTGAAGCTTTCCTT. The chain joins TRBV6-2 or TRBV6-3 to TRBJ1-1; TRBD1 is a possible D gene (5 bases). The CDR3 is 15 amino acids. Germline V CDR1 and CDR2: MNHEY, SVGEGT. The V end lost 8 bases, the J end lost 0 bases, and 16 bases lay between the germline ends.

This clonotype was observed a handful of times. The chain is built from TRBV7-9 and TRBJ2-5, with D hard to call. This CDR3 has 14 residues. Deletions cut 7 bases from V and 2 bases from J, with 14 bases between. The germline CDR1 and CDR2 sequences are SEHNR and FQNEAQ (reference sequence). The CDR3 region is CASTTFMGQETQYF. The CDR3 DNA sequence: TGTGCCAGCACCACCTTTATGGGGCAAGAGACCCAGTACTTC.

This chain joins TRBV29-1 and TRBJ2-7; the match to TRBD1 covers 8 bases. The CDR3 runs to 15 residues. The V gene's germline CDR1 is SQVTM and CDR2 ANQGSEA. V lost 7 bases, J lost 0 bases, and 11 bases stayed unmatched. The CDR3 protein is CSGSLRQGFSYEQYF. The CDR3 DNA is TGCAGCGGATCCCTGAGACAGGGGTTCTCCTACGAGCAGTACTTC.

This clonotype came up a few times. The CDR3 coding sequence is TGTGCCAGCAGCCTTTCCGACAGGACCCACAATGAGCAGTTCTTC. It encodes CASSLSDRTHNEQFF. V and J are TRBV7-9 and TRBJ2-1; D may be TRBD1 (6 bases). The ends were cut back, 5 bases at V and 5 bases at J, with 16 bases in the middle. The germline V gene has CDR1 SEHNR and CDR2 FQNEAQ (reference sequence). The CDR3 length is 15 residues.

The sample holds a few counts of this clonotype. The junction differs from germline at one of its ends, possibly a read error. The rearrangement joins TRBV5-4 to TRBJ1-5; D ambiguous. This CDR3 spans 12 amino acids. The germline CDR1 and CDR2 sequences are SGHNT and YYREEE (reference sequence). The CDR3 reads CTSSLVGQPQHF. Written as DNA, the CDR3 is TGTACCAGCAGCTTGGTGGGTCAGCCCCAGCATTTT.

The chain links TRBV7-3 to TRBJ2-7; D tentatively reads TRBD1 or TRBD2 (5 bases each). Germline V gives CDR1 SGHTA, CDR2 FQGTGA. Trimming cost V 5 bases and J 5 bases, with 19 bases left between them. This CDR3 is built from 15 residues. As DNA, the CDR3 is TGTGCCAGCAGCACCAGCGGAACCCAGGGCAACGAGCAGTACTTC. As protein: CASSTSGTQGNEQYF.

The J gene is TRBJ2-1, the V gene TRBV4-1, with D possibly matching TRBD2 (7 bases). This CDR3 comprises 18 residues. Trimming took off 0 bases at V and 0 bases at J, with 15 bases between the two ends. Germline V gene lookup returns CDR1 MGHRA and CDR2 YSYEKL. CDR3 nucleotides: TGCGCCAGCAGCCAAGACTCGCGGGGGCATTTCTCCTACAATGAGCAGTTCTTC. This translates into CASSQDSRGHFSYNEQFF.

This clonotype was seen only a few times. This chain links TRBV11-2 with TRBJ1-5; TRBD1 matches 9 bases. This CDR3 has 15 amino acids. Germline-derived CDR1 and CDR2 are SGHAT and FQNNGV. With 5 bases clipped from V and 7 bases from J, the junction kept 9 bases outside the gene matches. This CDR3 reads CASSTEQGAVQPQHF. The CDR3 nucleotides are TGTGCCAGCAGCACAGAACAGGGGGCGGTCCAGCCCCAGCATTTT.

This clonotype was recorded once. The chain combines TRBV19 with TRBJ2-3, with 7 nucleotides matching TRBD2. V shed 7 bases and J 3 bases; nucleotides not matched to a gene: 10. CDR1 and CDR2 (germline): LNHDA, SQIVND (reference sequence). The CDR3 is 15 amino acids. The CDR3 DNA reads TGTGCCAGTAAGACGGGGGGACTCCTTACAGATACGCAGTATTTT. As protein: CASKTGGLLTDTQYF.

CDR3 sequence reads: CSGAAGGIDTQYF. In DNA form, the CDR3 reads TGTAGTGGAGCGGCGGGAGGGATTGATACGCAGTATTTT. The J gene is TRBJ2-3, the V gene TRBV28, with 9 bases lining up with TRBD2. This CDR3 has 13 amino acids. Germline V gene data show CDR1 as MDHEN and CDR2 as SYDVKM. The full variable domain, with the rest looked up from reference TRBV28 and TRBJ2-3, is DVKVTQSSRYLVKRTGEKVFLECVQDMDHENMFWYRQDPGLGLRLIYFSYDVKMKEKGDIPEGYSVSREKKERFSLILESASTNQTSMYLCSGAAGGIDTQYFGPGTRLTVL.

The table lists this clonotype with many counts. The V call is TRBV20-1, the J call TRBJ2-5; D ambiguous. With 4 bases removed from V and 5 bases from J, the gap between germline ends came to 11 bases. Germline CDR1 reads DFQATT; CDR2 reads SNEGSKA (reference sequence). CDR3 length: 12 residues. The CDR3 protein is CSAKRPGETQYF. CDR3 coding DNA: TGCAGTGCTAAGCGACCTGGGGAGACCCAGTACTTC.

This clonotype was recorded once. The chain carries TRBV5-6 and TRBJ1-2; D ambiguous. From germline, CDR1 is SGHDT and CDR2 YYEEEE. The CDR3 has 15 residues. Trimming pared 4 bases from V and 3 bases from J, leaving 16 bases between. CDR3 residues: CASSLRVLSYYGYTF. The CDR3 DNA reads TGTGCCAGCAGCCTGAGGGTCCTTTCTTACTATGGCTACACCTTC.